The clone carrying this T cell receptor beta chain was counted between two and nine times. Followed over time, Seattle patients had been enrolled while infection was active. This entry comes from a study of blood T cell repertoires in COVID-19. The wider study: Italy, Spain and the United States were the sources of the convalescent and acute COVID-19 samples. The analysed material was cDNA or gDNA that came from T cells, B-cell-depleted T cells, or PBMCs.

CDR1 is SGDLS, CDR2 YYNGEE, per germline. The CDR3 contains 14 residues. Trimming took off 2 bases at V and 1 base at J, with 6 bases between the two ends. Per the original methods: Nucleated cell number was recorded as an estimate derived from reference gene primer amplification. This table comes from immunoSEQ multiplex PCR, and its TCRdb copy is limited to in-frame clones, with some not included. V and J calls and clone size are those listed in that table; D and trimming were worked out from the DNA. The sample has around 150,000 clones; around 92% are singletons. This chain connects TRBV9 to TRBJ2-2; D is possibly TRBD1 (5 bases). Sample: peripheral blood. The sequence was collected from a man aged 25 to 45 with COVID-19, enrolled during active disease. The DNA of the CDR3 is TGTGCCAGCAGCGTTCAGGGGAACACCGGGGAGCTGTTTTTT. Residues: CASSVQGNTGELFF.